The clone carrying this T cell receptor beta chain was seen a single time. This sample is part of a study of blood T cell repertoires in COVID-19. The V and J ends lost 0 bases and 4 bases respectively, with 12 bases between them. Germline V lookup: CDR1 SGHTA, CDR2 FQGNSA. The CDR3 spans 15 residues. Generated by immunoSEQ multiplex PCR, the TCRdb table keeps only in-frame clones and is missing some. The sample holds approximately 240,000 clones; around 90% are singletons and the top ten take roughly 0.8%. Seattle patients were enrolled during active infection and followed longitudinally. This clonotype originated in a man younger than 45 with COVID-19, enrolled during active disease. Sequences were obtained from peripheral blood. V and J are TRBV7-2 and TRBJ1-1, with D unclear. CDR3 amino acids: CASSLATGITTEAFF. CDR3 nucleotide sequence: TGTGCCAGCAGCTTAGCCACGGGGATTACCACTGAAGCTTTCTTT.